This passage covers 12 T cell receptor beta chains from one sample sequenced in a study of PD-L1 blockade in urothelial cancer. Profiling relied on immunoSEQ multiplex PCR, and the TCRdb table lists in-frame clones only, not all of them. The sample has about 45,000 clones, 70% to 90% seen once; the top ten hold 3.9%. The sample was PBMCs, taken around atezolizumab (anti-PD-L1) treatment. All receptors derive from a man older than 75 with urothelial cancer.

The rearrangement uses TRBV15 and TRBJ2-1; a possible D gene is TRBD2 (5 bases). The CDR3 is made up of 16 amino acids. Trimming took 3 bases from V and 3 from J, leaving 15 bases between them. Germline CDR1 reads LNHNV; CDR2 reads YYDKDF (reference sequence). CDR3 region: CATSRSLTGYYNEQFF. DNA of the CDR3: TGTGCCACCAGCAGGTCCCTGACGGGATACTACAATGAGCAGTTCTTC.

This chain uses TRBV6-1 with TRBJ1-4, with D possibly being TRBD1 (5 bases). The CDR3 covers 15 residues. V was shortened by 6 bases and J by 8 bases, with 19 bases between the two germline ends. The germline V gene has CDR1 MNHNS and CDR2 SASEGT. The CDR3 nucleotides read TGTGCCAGCAGACTCTTAAGTGGGGCGGGGGAAAAACTGTTTTTT. Protein product: CASRLLSGAGEKLFF.

V and J are TRBV2 and TRBJ2-2, with 7 bases aligning to TRBD1. V was pared by 2 bases and J by 2 bases, with 5 bases of the junction left unmatched. The CDR3 is 16 amino acids. Germline V gene lookup returns CDR1 SNHLY and CDR2 FYNNEI. CDR3 in amino acids: CASSETGQINTGELFF. CDR3 sequence (DNA): TGTGCCAGCAGTGAAACGGGACAGATAAACACCGGGGAGCTGTTTTTT.

The chain uses TRBV18 and TRBJ2-2; TRBD2 matches 7 bases. J gave up 2 bases and V 3 bases, and 3 bases lay outside the gene matches. This CDR3 comprises 15 residues. Germline V gene sequence: CDR1 KGHSH, CDR2 LQKENI. The CDR3 region has the DNA TGTGCCAGCTCACCGGGACTACCAAACACCGGGGAGCTGTTTTTT. Translating it yields CASSPGLPNTGELFF. Full variable domain (missing parts from reference TRBV18 and TRBJ2-2): NAGVMQNPRHLVRRRGQEARLRCSPMKGHSHVYWYRQLPEEGLKFMVYLQKENIIDESGMPKERFSAEFPKEGPSILRIQQVVRGDSAAYFCASSPGLPNTGELFFGEGSRLTVL.

V and J are TRBV28 and TRBJ1-1, with 7 positions matching TRBD1. The CDR3 is 17 residues long. Losses at the gene ends were 5 bases for V and 4 bases for J; bases not matched to a gene: 16. Germline V CDR1 and CDR2: MDHEN, SYDVKM. The CDR3 loop is CASSNLDYRGGGTEAFF. Here the CDR3 DNA reads TGTGCCAGCAGTAATCTAGACTACAGGGGAGGAGGCACTGAAGCTTTCTTT.

This sequence joins TRBV5-6 and TRBJ2-5; 9 nucleotides match TRBD2. The germline CDR1 and CDR2 sequences are SGHDT and YYEEEE. CDR3 length: 19 residues. After removal of 0 bases from V and 5 bases from J, the junction contained 17 bases not matched to a gene. The CDR3 nucleotides read TGTGCCAGCAGCTTGGAACTCGGTGCGGGAGGGTACCAGCGGGAGACCCAGTACTTC. Its translation: CASSLELGAGGYQRETQYF.

This clone was picked up a small number of times. V gene TRBV5-1 combines with J gene TRBJ1-1, with a tentative D call TRBD1 (5 bases). This CDR3 is 15 amino acids long. Germline CDR1 SGHRS, CDR2 YFSETQ. The V end lost 4 bases, the J end lost 4 bases, and 17 bases lay between the germline ends. CDR3 sequence (DNA): TGCGCCAGCAGCCCCCGCGGAGGGGAACGCACTGAAGCTTTCTTT. Its protein is CASSPRGGERTEAFF.

This clone was recorded once. V and J are TRBV9 and TRBJ2-2, with 8 bases that match TRBD2. With V trimmed by 0 bases and J by 4 bases, 5 bases remained unmatched. The CDR3 sequence is 16 residues long. Looked up from germline, CDR1 is SGDLS and CDR2 is YYNGEE. CDR3 residues: CASSVAPAGGTGELFF. In nucleotides, the CDR3 is TGTGCCAGCAGCGTAGCTCCTGCGGGGGGCACCGGGGAGCTGTTTTTT.

The J gene is TRBJ2-7, the V gene TRBV18, with D possibly being TRBD2 (6 bases). The CDR3 covers 13 residues. Trimming took off 6 bases at V and 6 bases at J, with 15 bases between the two ends. In germline, CDR1 is KGHSH, CDR2 LQKENI. CDR3 bases: TGTGCCAGCTCGCCCAGGGAGGTGGGCGAGCAGTACTTC. Translating it yields CASSPREVGEQYF.

The chain joins TRBV30 to TRBJ1-2; a possible D gene is TRBD1 (5 bases). The CDR3 has 12 residues. CDR1 is GTSNPN, CDR2 SVGIG, per germline (reference sequence). The V end lost 4 bases, the J end lost 6 bases, and 12 bases lay between the germline ends. CDR3 DNA: TGTGCCTGGAACGCAGGGAGGGATGGCTACACCTTC. As protein: CAWNAGRDGYTF.

This chain joins TRBV5-1 and TRBJ2-1; maybe TRBD2 (5 bases). Germline V gene sequence: CDR1 SGHRS, CDR2 YFSETQ. CDR3 length equals 15 residues. With 0 bases removed from V and 2 bases from J, the gap between germline ends came to 9 bases. CDR3 DNA: TGCGCCAGCAGCTTGGCCCAGCGGACCTACAATGAGCAGTTCTTC. Its translation is CASSLAQRTYNEQFF.

This clone has only one observation. The chain recombines TRBV19 with TRBJ1-5; D perhaps matches TRBD1 (5 bases). The germline V and J ends were trimmed by 3 bases and 9 bases, with 9 bases remaining between them. This CDR3 contains 12 residues. CDR1 and CDR2 (germline): LNHDA, SQIVND (reference sequence). CDR3 coding DNA: TGTGCCAGTAGTATGGCAGGGTGGCCCCAGCATTTT. This gives the protein CASSMAGWPQHF.